What follows are 32 T cell receptor beta chains derived from one specimen sequenced in a study of Graves' ophthalmopathy and Graves' hyperthyroidism. Researchers took RNA transcripts and amplified TCR beta CDR3 regions from them. Amplification began with first-round RT-PCR using HTBI primers, then second-round multiplex PCR was performed. TCRdb re-derived calls from the multiplex PCR reads in MiXCR, one entry per CDR3 protein. Among approximately 1.2 million distinct CDR3 sequences listed, roughly two fifths were seen once. Sequencing was done on a sample of peripheral blood or thyroid tissue (not recorded which). Receptors originate from an adult man with Graves' hyperthyroidism.

This clonotype was counted many times. The V and J genes are TRBV12-3 or TRBV12-4 and TRBJ2-7; TRBD2 agrees at 8 bases. The CDR3 consists of 16 residues. Germline trimming cut 4 bases from V and 3 bases from J; bases unmatched to any gene: 11. The CDR3: CASSYRPITSGYEQYF. Here the CDR3 DNA reads TGTGCCAGCAGTTACCGCCCGATCACTAGCGGCTACGAGCAGTACTTC.

In this sample, this clonotype turned up a few times. The rearrangement links TRBV5-1 to TRBJ1-1; weak D call: TRBD1 (5 bases). V shed 5 bases and J shed 2 bases, with 13 bases lying between them. The CDR3 runs to 14 residues. The V gene's germline CDR1 is SGHRS and CDR2 YFSETQ. CDR3 DNA sequence: TGCGCCAGCAGTCCGACAGTAAGAAACACTGAAGCTTTCTTT. It specifies CASSPTVRNTEAFF.

This clonotype was picked up a small number of times. The chain links TRBV28 to TRBJ2-7, with unresolved D. Between the trimmed V and J ends, which lost 3 bases and 3 bases, there was a span of 15 bases. This CDR3 contains 15 residues. Germline V gene data show CDR1 as MDHEN and CDR2 as SYDVKM. CDR3: CASSFLDPSYYEQYF. The CDR3 nucleotides are TGTGCCAGCAGTTTCCTAGATCCTAGTTACTACGAGCAGTACTTC.

This clonotype has at least ten counts. V is TRBV7-9 and J is TRBJ1-4, with 9 bases aligning to TRBD1. CDR3 size: 15 residues. Trimming at V came to 5 bases and at J to 9 bases, leaving 10 bases not matched to a gene. Germline CDR1 and CDR2: SEHNR and FQNEAQ (reference sequence). The CDR3 sequence: CASSQRDREGKKLFF. CDR3 bases: TGTGCCAGCAGCCAAAGGGACAGGGAAGGCAAAAAACTGTTTTTT.

The V call is TRBV10-2, the J call TRBJ1-2; 9 bases are shared with TRBD1. CDR1 is WSHSY and CDR2 is SAAADI in the germline V gene. This CDR3 region has 14 residues. The J segment lost 8 bases and the V segment lost 6 bases, leaving 10 bases of the junction unmatched. The CDR3 DNA reads TGCGCCAGCAGCGTTCCGAACAGGGGGCACGGCTACACCTTC. It yields the protein CASSVPNRGHGYTF.

To note about this clonotype: A much larger clone differs by one base, so this may be a read error. V is TRBV7-2 and J is TRBJ1-2; no clear D. Trimming left V 4 bases short and J 9 bases short, with 18 bases between. The germline CDR1 and CDR2 sequences are SGHTA and FQGNSA. CDR3 size: 14 residues. This CDR3 is CASSSGGQGWSYTF. For the CDR3, the DNA is TGTGCCAGCAGCTCAGGTGGCCAAGGTTGGAGCTACACCTTC.

There are many counts of this clonotype. Its ends do not fully match the called genes, so a read error is possible. The chain links TRBV29-1 to TRBJ2-7, with a weak D call TRBD1 (6 bases). The CDR3 runs 11 residues. Germline CDR1 and CDR2: SQVTM and ANQGSEA. Written as DNA, the CDR3 is TGCAGCGTTGCCCTTCGGACAGAAGGCAAATTC. Its translation is CSVALRTEGKF.

This chain connects TRBV6-5 to TRBJ2-5; unclear D gene. Per the germline V gene, CDR1 is MNHEY and CDR2 is SVGAGI. The V end lost 0 bases, the J end lost 0 bases, and 5 bases lay between the germline ends. This CDR3 has 14 amino acids. The CDR3 loop is CASSYSAYQETQYF. The CDR3 coding sequence is TGTGCCAGCAGTTACTCGGCGTACCAAGAGACCCAGTACTTC.

The chain couples TRBV7-9 to TRBJ2-2; unclear D gene. V lost 1 base and J lost 9, with 12 bases in between. Germline-derived CDR1 and CDR2 are SEHNR and FQNEAQ (reference sequence). The CDR3 runs 14 residues. The CDR3 is CASSLDYKTRELFF. The CDR3 region has the DNA TGTGCCAGCAGCTTAGACTATAAGACCAGGGAGCTGTTTTTT.

This clonotype was observed many times. The chain links TRBV9 to TRBJ2-5; TRBD1 aligns across 8 bases. V lost 1 base to trimming and J lost 1 base; unmatched junction nucleotides: 3. This CDR3 has 15 residues. The germline CDR1 and CDR2 sequences are SGDLS and YYNGEE. The CDR3 coding sequence is TGTGCCAGCAGCGTATGGGGACAGGCCCAAGAGACCCAGTACTTC. This sequence encodes CASSVWGQAQETQYF.

J is TRBJ1-5 and V is TRBV7-2, with 8 bases matching TRBD1. Trimming at V came to 1 base and at J to 14 bases, leaving 19 bases not matched to a gene. Germline values: CDR1 SGHTA, CDR2 FQGNSA. This CDR3 is built from 17 residues. CDR3 sequence reads: CASSLDRGSNNRAYEHF. The CDR3 nucleotides are TGTGCCAGCAGCTTAGACAGGGGGTCTAACAATCGAGCCTACGAGCATTTT.

V usage is TRBV30 and J usage is TRBJ2-7, with 8 positions matching TRBD1. V was pared by 6 bases and J by 0 bases, with 7 bases of the junction left unmatched. Germline loops: CDR1 GTSNPN, CDR2 SVGIG (reference sequence). The CDR3 loop spans 14 amino acids. The CDR3 DNA is TGTGCCTGCTTGGACAGGGCCGTCTCCTACGAGCAGTACTTC. It encodes CACLDRAVSYEQYF.

The chain combines TRBV19 with TRBJ1-4, with D tentatively TRBD1 (6 bases). V was cut by 7 bases and J by 7 bases, with 13 bases left in between. CDR3 size: 13 residues. The germline V gene has CDR1 LNHDA and CDR2 SQIVND (reference sequence). The CDR3: CASKTKGVEKLFF. The CDR3 DNA reads TGTGCCAGTAAAACGAAGGGGGTTGAAAAACTGTTTTTT. The full variable domain, rest sourced from reference TRBV19 and TRBJ1-4, is DGGITQSPKYLFRKEGQNVTLSCEQNLNHDAMYWYRQDPGQGLRLIYYSQIVNDFQKGDIAEGYSVSREKKESFPLTVTSAQKNPTAFYLCASKTKGVEKLFFGSGTQLSVL.

In its sample, this clonotype was seen a few times. A much larger clone differs by one base, so this may be a read error. This chain connects TRBV9 to TRBJ2-6; unclear D gene. Trimming left V 3 bases short and J 0 bases short, with 7 bases between. CDR1 is SGDLS, CDR2 YYNGEE, per germline. There are 15 residues in the CDR3. In DNA, the CDR3 is TGTGCCAGCAGCGCAGATCACTCTGGGGCCAACGTCCTGACTTTC. This translates into CASSADHSGANVLTF. Looking up the rest from reference TRBV9 and TRBJ2-6 gives the full variable domain: DSGVTQTPKHLITATGQRVTLRCSPRSGDLSVYWYQQSLDQGLQFLIQYYNGEERAKGNILERFSAQQFPDLHSELNLSSLELGDSALYFCASSADHSGANVLTFGAGSRLTVL.

The chain recombines TRBV13 with TRBJ1-1, with TRBD1 as a possible D gene (5 bases). The CDR3 extends over 14 amino acids. Looked up from germline, CDR1 is PRHDT and CDR2 is FYEKMQ (reference sequence). V lost 4 bases to trimming and J lost 3 bases, with 12 bases between them. In DNA form, the CDR3 reads TGTGCCAGCAGCTCGGACATGGACTACACTGAAGCTTTCTTT. Residues: CASSSDMDYTEAFF.

Of note for this clonotype: A much larger clone lies a single base off, so this may be a read error. The genes are TRBV29-1 and TRBJ1-2; 7 nucleotides match TRBD1. The CDR3 is 17 residues long. Germline V gene lookup returns CDR1 SQVTM and CDR2 ANQGSEA. V was clipped by 6 bases and J by 1 base; unmatched bases: 17. CDR3 in DNA: TGCAGCGTAGACATACTTGGGACAGCAACTTTTAACTATGGCTACACCTTC. The encoded protein is CSVDILGTATFNYGYTF.

This clonotype was detected ten times or more. The rearrangement uses TRBV7-2 and TRBJ1-1; 7 bases align to TRBD1. CDR3 size: 16 residues. The V and J ends lost 6 bases and 0 bases, in that order; junction bases with no gene match: 10. Germline V CDR1 and CDR2: SGHTA, FQGNSA. CDR3 sequence reads: CASRIPGGQVNTEAFF. The DNA for the CDR3 is TGTGCCAGCAGGATCCCCGGCGGACAGGTGAACACTGAAGCTTTCTTT.

The chain is built from TRBV5-1 and TRBJ1-1; 9 nucleotides line up with TRBD1. Germline trimming cut 0 bases from V and 4 bases from J; bases unmatched to any gene: 7. Germline V gene data show CDR1 as SGHRS and CDR2 as YFSETQ. The CDR3 consists of 16 residues. The CDR3 here is CASSLGGTGLTTEAFF. The CDR3 DNA follows: TGCGCCAGCAGCTTGGGCGGGACAGGGTTGACCACTGAAGCTTTCTTT.

In regard to this clonotype: A much larger clone differs by one base, so this may be a read error. This chain uses TRBV7-2 with TRBJ2-7; no clear D. V shed 7 bases and J shed 3 bases, with 13 bases lying between them. Per the germline V gene, CDR1 is SGHTA and CDR2 is FQGNSA. CDR3 length: 13 amino acids. CDR3 loop: CASTRGPSYEQYF. The CDR3 DNA is TGTGCCAGCACCCGAGGCCCCAGCTACGAGCAGTACTTC.

Ten or more counts support this clonotype. The chain employs TRBV7-9 and TRBJ1-1, with D tentatively TRBD1 (6 bases). CDR1 is SEHNR and CDR2 is FQNEAQ in the germline V gene (reference sequence). Between the trimmed V and J ends, which lost 1 base and 4 bases, there was a span of 16 bases. This CDR3 has 16 amino acids. The CDR3 here is CASSLVGQLLGTEAFF. In DNA, the CDR3 is TGTGCCAGCAGCTTAGTGGGACAACTCCTGGGCACTGAAGCTTTCTTT.

This clonotype has a handful of counts. V and J are TRBV28 and TRBJ2-7; TRBD1 matches at 10 bases. Germline V gene data show CDR1 as MDHEN and CDR2 as SYDVKM. J was trimmed by 9 bases and V by 2 bases; bases with no gene match: 7. The CDR3 totals 14 residues. CDR3 sequence (DNA): TGTGCCAGCAGTTTACTGGGACAGGGGCAGGGGCAGTACTTC. It specifies CASSLLGQGQGQYF.

This clonotype was detected a few times. This chain joins TRBV19 and TRBJ1-4, with 12 bases matching TRBD1. The junction had 8 bases not matched to a gene; V was cut back by 5 bases and J by 7 bases. The CDR3 length is 16 residues. Per germline, CDR1 LNHDA and CDR2 SQIVND (reference sequence). The CDR3 here is CASSSGTGGAIEKLFF. The CDR3, as DNA: TGTGCCAGTAGTTCCGGGACAGGGGGCGCAATTGAAAAACTGTTTTTT.

As concerns this clonotype: The junction shows a germline mismatch at one end, possibly a read error. V gene TRBV7-2 combines with J gene TRBJ2-5, with TRBD2 matching over 7 bases. The CDR3 runs 14 residues. Germline V gene data show CDR1 as SGHTA and CDR2 as FQGNSA. The CDR3 DNA is TGTGCCAGCAGCTTAGCGGGAGGGGCAGAGGCCCAGTACTTC. Amino acid sequence: CASSLAGGAEAQYF.

This clonotype came up a few times. This chain uses TRBV5-4 with TRBJ2-7; TRBD2 is a possible D gene (6 bases). Germline lookup yields CDR1 SGHNT and CDR2 YYREEE (reference sequence). The length of the CDR3 is 14 residues. The germline V and J ends were trimmed by 0 bases and 3 bases, with 10 bases remaining between them. The CDR3 protein is CASSLGLEGYEQYF. For the CDR3, the DNA is TGTGCCAGCAGCTTGGGACTAGAGGGCTACGAGCAGTACTTC.

This clonotype was picked up many times. The CDR3 sequence is CATSSPVGGRETQYF. CDR3 nucleotides: TGTGCCACCAGTTCCCCGGTTGGGGGCCGGGAGACCCAGTACTTC. This chain joins TRBV24-1 and TRBJ2-5, with D perhaps matching TRBD1 (6 bases). The CDR3 length is 15 residues. Germline CDR1 is KGHDR and CDR2 is SFDVKD. V was cut by 6 bases and J by 5 bases, with 18 bases left in between.

The CDR3 nucleotides are TGTGCCAGCAGTGAGGGCAGGGGAGATGGCCAGCCCCAGCATTTT. Residues: CASSEGRGDGQPQHF. The chain links TRBV2 to TRBJ1-5; D is possibly TRBD1 (6 bases). Between the trimmed V and J ends, which lost 3 bases and 7 bases, there was a span of 16 bases. The germline V gene encodes CDR1 SNHLY and CDR2 FYNNEI. The CDR3 has 15 amino acids.

A note on this clonotype: This may arise from a read error, as a much more abundant clone is one base away. This chain joins TRBV2 and TRBJ2-6, with TRBD1 matching over 7 bases. Looked up from germline, CDR1 is SNHLY and CDR2 is FYNNEI. The V and J ends lost 6 bases and 0 bases, in that order; junction bases with no gene match: 8. This CDR3 has 17 residues. This CDR3 reads CASRYGTVISGANVLTF. Written as DNA, the CDR3 is TGTGCCAGCAGGTACGGGACAGTAATCTCTGGGGCCAACGTCCTGACTTTC. Together with reference TRBV2 and TRBJ2-6, the CDR3 gives the full variable domain: EPEVTQTPSHQVTQMGQEVILRCVPISNHLYFYWYRQILGQKVEFLVSFYNNEISEKSEIFDDQFSVERPDGSNFTLKIRSTKLEDSAMYFCASRYGTVISGANVLTFGAGSRLTVL.

This clonotype was detected many times. V usage is TRBV19 and J usage is TRBJ2-2; unclear D gene. This CDR3 spans 13 amino acids. Between the trimmed V and J ends, which lost 11 bases and 1 base, there was a span of 11 bases. Germline loops: CDR1 LNHDA, CDR2 SQIVND (reference sequence). The CDR3 loop is CALRSGNTGELFF. Here the CDR3 DNA reads TGTGCCCTCAGGTCTGGGAACACCGGGGAGCTGTTTTTT. The full variable domain, completed using reference TRBV19 and TRBJ2-2, is DGGITQSPKYLFRKEGQNVTLSCEQNLNHDAMYWYRQDPGQGLRLIYYSQIVNDFQKGDIAEGYSVSREKKESFPLTVTSAQKNPTAFYLCALRSGNTGELFFGEGSRLTVL.

In the case of this clonotype: One end of the junction does not line up with germline, which may come from a read error. The chain is built from TRBV10-2 and TRBJ1-5, with a possible D match to TRBD1 (5 bases). CDR1 and CDR2 (germline): WSHSY, SAAADI. The CDR3 totals 14 residues. CDR3 protein: CASTQANSNQPQHF. The DNA of the CDR3 is TGTGCCAGCACACAGGCCAATAGCAATCAGCCCCAGCATTTT.

The chain employs TRBV29-1 and TRBJ1-3; D may be TRBD1 (6 bases). The CDR3 runs 10 residues. Between the trimmed V and J ends, which lost 2 bases and 16 bases, there was a span of 12 bases. CDR1 is SQVTM and CDR2 is ANQGSEA in the germline V gene. CDR3 loop: CSVERDTNYF. CDR3 bases: TGCAGCGTTGAAAGGGACACCAACTATTTT.

On this clonotype: A read error is possible here, since a much larger clone lies one base away. The chain joins TRBV7-2 to TRBJ1-5; D is unresolved. The CDR3 runs to 13 residues. The germline CDR1 and CDR2 sequences are SGHTA and FQGNSA. This CDR3 is CAGSPDPNQPQHF. In DNA form, the CDR3 reads TGTGCCGGCAGCCCAGACCCCAATCAGCCCCAGCATTTT.

The CDR3 sequence: CASSLAWTGGIYEQYF. For the CDR3, the DNA is TGTGCCAGCAGTTTAGCCTGGACAGGGGGAATCTACGAGCAGTACTTC. The rearrangement links TRBV12-3 or TRBV12-4 to TRBJ2-7; 10 nucleotides agree with TRBD1. V lost 0 bases and J lost 3; bases outside the gene matches: 5. The CDR3 runs 16 residues.